The T cell receptor (beta chain) under discussion was sequenced for a study of cytomegalovirus exposure and HLA in healthy donors. To note about this clone: Its antigen is unknown.

Both 60 Vbeta primers and 13 Jbeta primers went into the PCR. Profiling relied on immunoSEQ multiplex PCR, and the TCRdb table lists in-frame clones only, not all of them. The sample includes 150,000 to 200,000 clones. Whereas donors were nominally healthy upon sampling, unrecorded immune exposures were probable. Trimming at V came to 6 bases and at J to 1 base, leaving 17 bases not matched to a gene. Germline V gene data show CDR1 as SNHLY and CDR2 as FYNNEI. This CDR3 has 19 residues. Study results and limitations: Common viral pathogens (according to a later analysis) appeared linked to several of the most significant clusters. A cluster of highly shared sequence variants was likely a sequencing artifact. The study designated 160 or so TCR beta chains cytomegalovirus-associated.

The chain couples TRBV2 to TRBJ2-7; the match to TRBD2 covers 11 bases. The sequence came from a man aged 25 to 40 in good health and CMV-seronegative. The sequencing input was PBMCs. CDR3 in amino acids: CASRKGMVAGGILSYEQYF. CDR3 nucleotides: TGTGCCAGCAGGAAGGGGATGGTAGCGGGGGGGATTCTTTCCTACGAGCAGTACTTC.